This T cell receptor (beta chain) came from a study of CD8 T cells in ankylosing spondylitis. The CDR3 consists of 17 residues. CDR1 and CDR2 (germline): SGHRS, YFSETQ. V dropped 5 bases and J dropped 3; count of bases not matched to a gene: 6. One entry per CDR3 protein results from TCRdb running MiXCR on the 5' RACE reads. Found here are about 320,000 distinct CDR3 sequences, 11% of them singletons; the top ten hold roughly 9.1%. Only a few counts were recorded for this clonotype. The sequencing input was blood, either unsorted or a sorted T cell fraction (not recorded which). The TCR sequence derives from a female donor with ankylosing spondylitis or in good health (not recorded which). The V and J genes are TRBV5-1 and TRBJ2-2; 14 bases agree with TRBD2. CDR3: CASSRTSGRLDTGELFF. In DNA, the CDR3 is TGCGCCAGCAGTCGGACTAGCGGGAGGTTAGACACCGGGGAGCTGTTTTTT.